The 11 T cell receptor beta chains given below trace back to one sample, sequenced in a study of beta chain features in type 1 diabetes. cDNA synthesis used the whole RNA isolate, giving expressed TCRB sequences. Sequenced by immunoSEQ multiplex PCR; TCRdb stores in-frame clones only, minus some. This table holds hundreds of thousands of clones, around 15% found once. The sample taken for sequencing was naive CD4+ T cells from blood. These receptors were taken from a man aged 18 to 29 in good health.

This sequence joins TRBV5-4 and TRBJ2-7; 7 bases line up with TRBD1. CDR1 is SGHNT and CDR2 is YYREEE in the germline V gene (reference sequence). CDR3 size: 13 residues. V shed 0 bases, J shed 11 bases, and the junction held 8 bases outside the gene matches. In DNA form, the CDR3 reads TGTGCCAGCAGCTTGGCTGGGCAGGGGGTTAAGTACTTC. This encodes CASSLAGQGVKYF.

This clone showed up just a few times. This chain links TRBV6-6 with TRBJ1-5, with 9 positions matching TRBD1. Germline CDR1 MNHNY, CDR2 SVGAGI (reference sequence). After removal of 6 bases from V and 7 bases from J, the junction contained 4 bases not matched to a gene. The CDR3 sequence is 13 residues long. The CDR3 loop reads CASRQQGAQPQHF. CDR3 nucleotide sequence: TGTGCCAGCAGGCAACAGGGGGCCCAGCCCCAGCATTTT.

Here the CDR3 reads CASSSGGPTGELFF. The CDR3 DNA reads TGTGCCAGCAGCTCGGGGGGACCCACCGGGGAGCTGTTTTTT. The rearrangement uses TRBV7-3 and TRBJ2-2, with 7 bases lining up with TRBD2. The germline V gene encodes CDR1 SGHTA and CDR2 FQGTGA. CDR3 length: 14 amino acids. V gave up 4 bases and J gave up 4 bases; unmatched junction bases: 3.

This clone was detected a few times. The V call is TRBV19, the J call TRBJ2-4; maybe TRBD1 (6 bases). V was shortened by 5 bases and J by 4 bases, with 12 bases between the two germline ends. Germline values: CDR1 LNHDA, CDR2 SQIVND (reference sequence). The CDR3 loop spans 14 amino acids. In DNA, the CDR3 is TGTGCCAGTAGTTCCCGTGGACAGAAAAACATTCAGTACTTC. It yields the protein CASSSRGQKNIQYF.

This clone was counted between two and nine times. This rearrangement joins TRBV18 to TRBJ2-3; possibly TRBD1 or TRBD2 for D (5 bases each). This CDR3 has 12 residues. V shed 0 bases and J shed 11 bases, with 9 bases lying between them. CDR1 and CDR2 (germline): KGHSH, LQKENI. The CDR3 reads CASSPPQEVQYF. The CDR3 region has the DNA TGTGCCAGCTCACCACCACAGGAGGTGCAGTATTTT.

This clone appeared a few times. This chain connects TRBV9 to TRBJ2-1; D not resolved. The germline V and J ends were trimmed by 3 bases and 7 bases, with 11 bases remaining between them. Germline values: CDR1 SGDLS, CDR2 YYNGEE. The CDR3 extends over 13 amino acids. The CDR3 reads CASSARTLNEQFF. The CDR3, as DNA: TGTGCCAGCAGCGCCCGGACCCTAAATGAGCAGTTCTTC.

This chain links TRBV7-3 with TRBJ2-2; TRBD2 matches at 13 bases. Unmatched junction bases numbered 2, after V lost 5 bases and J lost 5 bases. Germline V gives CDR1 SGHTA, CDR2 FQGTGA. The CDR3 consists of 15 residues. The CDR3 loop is CASSPGLAGTGELFF. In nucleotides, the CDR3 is TGTGCCAGCAGCCCGGGACTAGCGGGGACCGGGGAGCTGTTTTTT.

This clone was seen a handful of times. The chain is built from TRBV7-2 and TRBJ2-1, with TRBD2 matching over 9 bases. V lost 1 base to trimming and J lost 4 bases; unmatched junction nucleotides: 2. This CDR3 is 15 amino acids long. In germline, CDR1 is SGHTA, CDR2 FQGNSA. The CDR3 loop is CASSLGGRDYNEQFF. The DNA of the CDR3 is TGTGCCAGCAGCTTAGGCGGGAGGGATTACAATGAGCAGTTCTTC.

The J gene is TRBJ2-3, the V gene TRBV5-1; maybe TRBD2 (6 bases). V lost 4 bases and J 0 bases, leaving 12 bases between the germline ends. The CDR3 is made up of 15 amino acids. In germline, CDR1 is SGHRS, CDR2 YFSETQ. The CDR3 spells CASSPAGRSTDTQYF. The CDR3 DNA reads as TGCGCCAGCAGCCCGGCGGGGCGGAGCACAGATACGCAGTATTTT.

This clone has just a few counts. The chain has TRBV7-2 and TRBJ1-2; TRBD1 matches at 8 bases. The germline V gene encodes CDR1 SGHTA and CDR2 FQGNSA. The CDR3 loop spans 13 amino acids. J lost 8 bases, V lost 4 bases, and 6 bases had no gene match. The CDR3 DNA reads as TGTGCCAGCAGCTCGCAGGGGGCTGGCGGCTACACCTTC. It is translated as CASSSQGAGGYTF. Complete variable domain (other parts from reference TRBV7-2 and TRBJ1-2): GAGVSQSPSNKVTEKGKDVELRCDPISGHTALYWYRQSLGQGLEFLIYFQGNSAPDKSGLPSDRFSAERTGGSVSTLTIQRTQQEDSAVYLCASSSQGAGGYTFGSGTRLTVV.

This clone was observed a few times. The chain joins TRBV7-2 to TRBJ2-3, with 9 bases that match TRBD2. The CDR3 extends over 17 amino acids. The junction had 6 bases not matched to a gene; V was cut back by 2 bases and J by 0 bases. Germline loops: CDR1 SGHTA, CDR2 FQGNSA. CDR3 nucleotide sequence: TGTGCCAGCAGCTTACTCGGCGGGAGGGTTAGCACAGATACGCAGTATTTT. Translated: CASSLLGGRVSTDTQYF.